The 4 T cell receptor beta chains below were found in one sample sequenced in a study of beta chain features in type 1 diabetes. Overall study results and limits: Shortening that was moderate but significant affected the TCRB CDR3s of Type 1 diabetes patients in all four CD4+ subsets.

Antigens for these TCRs are unknown. Expressed TCRB transcripts were sequenced because the isolated RNA had all been reverse transcribed beforehand. Repertoires were generated with immunoSEQ multiplex PCR, while TCRdb's copy carries only in-frame clones and drops some. The table has over 150,000 clones, just over 8% seen once. Sequences were obtained from central memory CD4+ T cells from blood. The receptors originated from a woman between 18 and 30 years old with type 1 diabetes.

Only a few counts were recorded for this clone. The V and J genes are TRBV10-3 and TRBJ1-2; 9 bases match TRBD1. The CDR3 extends over 14 amino acids. The V and J ends lost 6 bases and 0 bases, in that order; junction bases with no gene match: 2. Germline CDR1 reads ENHRY; CDR2 reads SYGVKD. The CDR3 protein is CAIRDRGSNYGYTF. CDR3 coding DNA: TGTGCCATCAGGGACAGGGGTTCTAACTATGGCTACACCTTC.

A few counts support this clone. The rearrangement uses TRBV7-2 and TRBJ2-1; D perhaps matches TRBD2 (5 bases). The V end lost 0 bases, the J end lost 6 bases, and 12 bases lay between the germline ends. Germline V CDR1 and CDR2: SGHTA, FQGNSA. This CDR3 is 15 amino acids long. This CDR3 is CASSLALASGNEQFF. The DNA of the CDR3 is TGTGCCAGCAGCTTAGCCCTAGCTTCCGGCAATGAGCAGTTCTTC.

V is TRBV18 and J is TRBJ2-7, with TRBD2 identical over 8 bases. This CDR3 has 14 amino acids. Germline CDR1 KGHSH, CDR2 LQKENI. The ends lost 2 bases at V and 4 bases at J; junction bases unmatched: 4. CDR3 loop: CASSPAGGGYEQYF. The CDR3 nucleotides read TGTGCCAGCTCACCAGCGGGGGGCGGTTACGAGCAGTACTTC.

V and J are TRBV5-1 and TRBJ2-1; D is perhaps TRBD1 (5 bases). Between the trimmed V and J ends, which lost 4 bases and 6 bases, there was a span of 20 bases. The CDR3 has 16 amino acids. CDR1 is SGHRS, CDR2 YFSETQ, per germline. The CDR3 region has the DNA TGCGCCAGCAGCCTGGGGTCGGACAAGCCTCGCAATGAGCAGTTCTTC. It yields the protein CASSLGSDKPRNEQFF.